These 17 T cell receptor beta chains share one sample of origin, sequenced in a study of blood T cell repertoires in COVID-19. Using immunoSEQ multiplex PCR, the repertoire was profiled, and TCRdb retains in-frame clones only, with some absent. The sample has about 58,000 clones, about 85% seen once; the top ten hold roughly 7.7%. Sequencing input: peripheral blood. Source of these receptors: a woman between 70 and 85 years old with active COVID-19.

V gene TRBV28 combines with J gene TRBJ2-1; D is perhaps TRBD1 (6 bases). V was trimmed by 6 bases and J by 7 bases, leaving 13 bases between them. The CDR3 contains 13 residues. Germline CDR1 reads MDHEN; CDR2 reads SYDVKM. CDR3 nucleotides: TGTGCCAGCAGATTTACAGGGACGAATGAGCAGTTCTTC. Amino acid sequence: CASRFTGTNEQFF.

This chain joins TRBV6-1 and TRBJ2-7, with 8 bases aligning to TRBD1. In germline, CDR1 is MNHNS, CDR2 SASEGT. V lost 2 bases and J lost 1; bases outside the gene matches: 4. This CDR3 region has 15 residues. The CDR3 region has the DNA TGTGCCAGCAGTGAAACAACAGGGGGATCCTACGAGCAGTACTTC. This sequence encodes CASSETTGGSYEQYF.

The chain has TRBV7-9 and TRBJ2-2, with 7 nucleotides matching TRBD1. Germline trimming cut 1 base from V and 5 bases from J; bases unmatched to any gene: 4. CDR1 and CDR2 from the germline V gene are SEHNR and FQNEAQ (reference sequence). The CDR3 is made up of 15 amino acids. CDR3 residues: CASSLGQGGTGELFF. CDR3 in DNA: TGTGCCAGCAGCTTAGGACAGGGCGGGACCGGGGAGCTGTTTTTT.

The chain recombines TRBV19 with TRBJ1-1; 9 nucleotides line up with TRBD1. Germline CDR1 and CDR2: LNHDA and SQIVND (reference sequence). Unmatched junction bases numbered 7, after V lost 10 bases and J lost 4 bases. The CDR3 runs 13 residues. As DNA, the CDR3 is TGTGCCACAAGGACAGGGGTTTTCACTGAAGCTTTCTTT. Its protein product is CATRTGVFTEAFF.

This rearrangement joins TRBV4-2 to TRBJ2-4; 9 nucleotides line up with TRBD2. Losses at the gene ends were 1 base for V and 0 bases for J; bases not matched to a gene: 4. The CDR3 sequence is 17 residues long. The germline V gene has CDR1 LGHNA and CDR2 YNFKEQ. CDR3 in amino acids: CASSQVTSGLAKNIQYF. In DNA form, the CDR3 reads TGTGCCAGCAGCCAAGTGACTAGCGGCCTAGCCAAAAACATTCAGTACTTC.

CDR3 sequence reads: CASSIVTSGRFTGELFF. DNA for the CDR3: TGTGCCAGTAGTATAGTAACTAGCGGGAGGTTCACCGGGGAGCTGTTTTTT. This chain joins TRBV19 and TRBJ2-2; 12 nucleotides align to TRBD2. V shed 1 base and J 4 bases; nucleotides not matched to a gene: 4. Per the germline V gene, CDR1 is LNHDA and CDR2 is SQIVND (reference sequence). The CDR3 loop spans 17 amino acids. The variable domain in full, with the rest retrieved from reference TRBV19 and TRBJ2-2, is DGGITQSPKYLFRKEGQNVTLSCEQNLNHDAMYWYRQDPGQGLRLIYYSQIVNDFQKGDIAEGYSVSREKKESFPLTVTSAQKNPTAFYLCASSIVTSGRFTGELFFGEGSRLTVL.

This clone was detected only once. This sequence joins TRBV2 and TRBJ2-1; 8 nucleotides agree with TRBD2. V was pared by 0 bases and J by 1 base, with 5 bases of the junction left unmatched. CDR3 length: 17 amino acids. Looked up from germline, CDR1 is SNHLY and CDR2 is FYNNEI. Here the CDR3 DNA reads TGTGCCAGCAGTGAAGCTTTACTAGCGGAATCCTACAATGAGCAGTTCTTC. This codes for CASSEALLAESYNEQFF.

This clone was seen only a few times. J is TRBJ2-7 and V is TRBV20-1, with D possibly TRBD2 on 5 matching bases. In germline, CDR1 is DFQATT, CDR2 SNEGSKA (reference sequence). Trimming left V 6 bases short and J 6 bases short, with 9 bases between. The CDR3 runs to 10 residues. The CDR3 sequence: CSAYEGEQYF. CDR3 DNA: TGCAGTGCGTACGAGGGCGAGCAGTACTTC.

This chain uses TRBV2 with TRBJ1-1; 8 nucleotides align to TRBD1. Germline loops: CDR1 SNHLY, CDR2 FYNNEI. This CDR3 spans 14 amino acids. V lost 1 base and J lost 7; bases outside the gene matches: 5. The CDR3 sequence is CASSEDRGSGEAFF. CDR3 sequence (DNA): TGTGCCAGCAGTGAAGACAGGGGGTCTGGTGAAGCTTTCTTT.

The V gene is TRBV7-2, the J gene TRBJ1-6; tentative D call: TRBD1 (6 bases). Looked up from germline, CDR1 is SGHTA and CDR2 is FQGNSA. The CDR3 length is 16 residues. Trimming cost V 0 bases and J 2 bases, with 8 bases left between them. CDR3 DNA sequence: TGTGCCAGCAGCTTAGCCAGACAGGCCTATAATTCACCCCTCCACTTT. This translates into CASSLARQAYNSPLHF. Variable domain in full (rest from reference TRBV7-2 and TRBJ1-6): GAGVSQSPSNKVTEKGKDVELRCDPISGHTALYWYRQSLGQGLEFLIYFQGNSAPDKSGLPSDRFSAERTGGSVSTLTIQRTQQEDSAVYLCASSLARQAYNSPLHFGNGTRLTVT.

The rearrangement links TRBV7-3 to TRBJ2-2; the match to TRBD1 covers 8 bases. This CDR3 spans 16 amino acids. Per the germline V gene, CDR1 is SGHTA and CDR2 is FQGTGA. J was trimmed by 1 base and V by 3 bases; bases with no gene match: 4. CDR3 sequence: CASSFAGTGNTGELFF. In DNA form, the CDR3 reads TGTGCCAGCAGCTTTGCAGGGACAGGGAACACCGGGGAGCTGTTTTTT.

The CDR3 spells CASSFGTSRDEQYF. CDR3 DNA: TGTGCCAGCAGTTTCGGGACTTCTAGAGACGAGCAGTACTTC. This chain joins TRBV6-5 and TRBJ2-7; a weak D match, TRBD2 (6 bases). The CDR3 totals 14 residues. V was shortened by 4 bases and J by 5 bases, with 15 bases between the two germline ends. CDR1 is MNHEY, CDR2 SVGAGI, per germline.

This sequence joins TRBV24-1 and TRBJ1-2, with TRBD1 as a possible D gene (5 bases). Germline-derived CDR1 and CDR2 are KGHDR and SFDVKD. This CDR3 contains 11 residues. V dropped 5 bases and J dropped 8 bases, with 8 bases sitting between them. CDR3 coding DNA: TGTGCCACCAGTGCTAAGGGGGGCTACACCTTC. Residues: CATSAKGGYTF.

The chain is built from TRBV4-1 and TRBJ2-1; D gene uncertain. The V gene's germline CDR1 is MGHRA and CDR2 YSYEKL. Trimming left V 0 bases short and J 6 bases short, with 9 bases between. The CDR3 extends over 14 amino acids. CDR3 in DNA: TGCGCCAGCAGCCAAGATTCCGTAGTCAATGAGCAGTTCTTC. The encoded protein is CASSQDSVVNEQFF.

The chain recombines TRBV9 with TRBJ1-6, with 11 nucleotides matching TRBD1. Germline V gene data show CDR1 as SGDLS and CDR2 as YYNGEE. V dropped 4 bases and J dropped 11; count of bases not matched to a gene: 8. The CDR3 has 15 amino acids. The CDR3 DNA reads TGTGCCAGCAGCTTGGGGACAGGGGGTGTGACACCCCTCCACTTT. Translated, it gives CASSLGTGGVTPLHF.

This chain connects TRBV7-3 to TRBJ1-1; D not resolved. Germline-derived CDR1 and CDR2 are SGHTA and FQGTGA. The CDR3 is made up of 15 amino acids. Between the trimmed V and J ends, which lost 1 base and 0 bases, there was a span of 9 bases. The CDR3 sequence is CASSLMEGMNTEAFF. The CDR3 coding sequence is TGTGCCAGCAGCTTAATGGAGGGAATGAACACTGAAGCTTTCTTT.

In DNA form, the CDR3 reads TGTGCCAGCAGCTTCCTCGGACAGGGGGGTTCACCCCTCCACTTT. Its translation: CASSFLGQGGSPLHF. V and J are TRBV7-3 and TRBJ1-6; 10 bases match TRBD1. The V and J ends lost 3 bases and 9 bases, in that order; junction bases with no gene match: 5. The germline V gene encodes CDR1 SGHTA and CDR2 FQGTGA. This CDR3 is built from 15 residues.